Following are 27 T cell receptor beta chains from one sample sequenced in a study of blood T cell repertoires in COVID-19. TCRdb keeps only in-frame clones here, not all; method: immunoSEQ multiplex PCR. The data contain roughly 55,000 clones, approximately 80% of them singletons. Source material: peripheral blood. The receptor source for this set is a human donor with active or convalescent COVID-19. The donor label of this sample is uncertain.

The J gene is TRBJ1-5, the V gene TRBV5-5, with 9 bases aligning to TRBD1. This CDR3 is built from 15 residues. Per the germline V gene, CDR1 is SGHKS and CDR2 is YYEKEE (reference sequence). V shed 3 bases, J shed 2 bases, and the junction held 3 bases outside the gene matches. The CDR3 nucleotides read TGTGCCAGCAGCTGGGGACAGGGCGGCAATCAGCCCCAGCATTTT. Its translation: CASSWGQGGNQPQHF.

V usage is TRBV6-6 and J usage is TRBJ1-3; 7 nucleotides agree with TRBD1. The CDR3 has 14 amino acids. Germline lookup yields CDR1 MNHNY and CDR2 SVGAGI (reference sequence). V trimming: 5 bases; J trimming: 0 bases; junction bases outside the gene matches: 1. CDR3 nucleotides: TGTGCCAGCAGTACAGGGGTCTCTGGAAACACCATATATTTT. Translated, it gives CASSTGVSGNTIYF.

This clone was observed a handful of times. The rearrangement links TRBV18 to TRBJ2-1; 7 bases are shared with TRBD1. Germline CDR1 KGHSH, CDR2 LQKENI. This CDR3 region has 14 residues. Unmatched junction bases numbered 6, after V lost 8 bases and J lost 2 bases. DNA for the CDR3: TGTGCCAGCATCCGGGACAGACCCTACAATGAGCAGTTCTTC. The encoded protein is CASIRDRPYNEQFF. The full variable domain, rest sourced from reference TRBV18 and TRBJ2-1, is NAGVMQNPRHLVRRRGQEARLRCSPMKGHSHVYWYRQLPEEGLKFMVYLQKENIIDESGMPKERFSAEFPKEGPSILRIQQVVRGDSAAYFCASIRDRPYNEQFFGPGTRLTVL.

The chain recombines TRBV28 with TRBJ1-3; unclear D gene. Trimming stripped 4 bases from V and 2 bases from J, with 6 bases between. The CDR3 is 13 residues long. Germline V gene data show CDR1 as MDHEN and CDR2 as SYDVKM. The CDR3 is CASSSTAGNTIYF. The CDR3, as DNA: TGTGCCAGCAGTTCGACTGCTGGAAACACCATATATTTT.

The CDR3 protein is CASSHNGVGGGSGRLNEQFF. The CDR3 DNA reads TGTGCCAGCAGCCATAACGGGGTTGGTGGGGGTAGCGGGAGGTTGAATGAGCAGTTCTTC. The J gene is TRBJ2-1, the V gene TRBV4-2; TRBD2 matches 10 bases. The J segment lost 7 bases and the V segment lost 3 bases, leaving 21 bases of the junction unmatched. The CDR3 is made up of 20 amino acids. CDR1 and CDR2 from the germline V gene are LGHNA and YNFKEQ.

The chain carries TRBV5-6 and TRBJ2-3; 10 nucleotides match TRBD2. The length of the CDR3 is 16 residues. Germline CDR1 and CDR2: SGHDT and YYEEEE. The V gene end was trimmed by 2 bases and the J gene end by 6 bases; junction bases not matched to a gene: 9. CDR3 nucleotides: TGTGCCAGCAGCTTCAGGGGTACTAGCGGGATTGATACGCAGTATTTT. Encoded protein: CASSFRGTSGIDTQYF.

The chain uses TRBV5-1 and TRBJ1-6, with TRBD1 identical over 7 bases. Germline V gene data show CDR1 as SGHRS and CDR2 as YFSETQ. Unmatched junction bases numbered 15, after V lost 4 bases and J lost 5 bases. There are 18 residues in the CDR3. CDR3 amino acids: CASSGTPRTGVNNSPLHF. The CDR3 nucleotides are TGCGCCAGCAGCGGCACACCGCGAACAGGGGTCAATAATTCACCCCTCCACTTT.

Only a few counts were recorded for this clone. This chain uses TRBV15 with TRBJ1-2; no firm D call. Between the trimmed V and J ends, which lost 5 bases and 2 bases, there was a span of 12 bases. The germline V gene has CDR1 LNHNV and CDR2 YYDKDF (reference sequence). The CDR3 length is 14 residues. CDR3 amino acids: CATSEETGNYGYTF. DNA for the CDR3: TGTGCCACCAGCGAAGAGACGGGAAACTATGGCTACACCTTC.

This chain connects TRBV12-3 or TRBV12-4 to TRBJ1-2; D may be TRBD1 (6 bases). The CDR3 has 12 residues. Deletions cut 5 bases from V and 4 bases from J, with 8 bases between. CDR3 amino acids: CASSRQVYGYTF. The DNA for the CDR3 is TGTGCCAGCAGTCGACAGGTCTATGGCTACACCTTC.

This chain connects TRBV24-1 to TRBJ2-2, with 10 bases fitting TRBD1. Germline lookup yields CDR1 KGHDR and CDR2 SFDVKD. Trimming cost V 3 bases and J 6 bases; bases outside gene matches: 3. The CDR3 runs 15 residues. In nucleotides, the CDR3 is TGTGCCACCAGTGATCGACAGGGGGCGCCCGGGGAGCTGTTTTTT. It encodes CATSDRQGAPGELFF.

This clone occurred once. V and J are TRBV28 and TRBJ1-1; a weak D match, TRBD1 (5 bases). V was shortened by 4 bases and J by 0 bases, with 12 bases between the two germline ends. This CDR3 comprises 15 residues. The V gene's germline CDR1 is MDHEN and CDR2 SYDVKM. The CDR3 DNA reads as TGTGCCAGCAGTTCGTGGGGCCCCATGAACACTGAAGCTTTCTTT. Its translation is CASSSWGPMNTEAFF.

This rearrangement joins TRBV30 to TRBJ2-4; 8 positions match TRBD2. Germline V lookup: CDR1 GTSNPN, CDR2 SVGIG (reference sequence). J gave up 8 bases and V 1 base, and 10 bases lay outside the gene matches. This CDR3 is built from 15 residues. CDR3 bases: TGTGCCTGGAGTGCCGGGACTAGTTTTATAGACATTCAGTACTTC. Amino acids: CAWSAGTSFIDIQYF. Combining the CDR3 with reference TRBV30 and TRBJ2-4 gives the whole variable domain SQTIHQWPATLVQPVGSPLSLECTVEGTSNPNLYWYRQAAGRGLQLLFYSVGIGQISSEVPQNLSASRPQDRQFILSSKKLLLSDSGFYLCAWSAGTSFIDIQYFGAGTRLSVL.

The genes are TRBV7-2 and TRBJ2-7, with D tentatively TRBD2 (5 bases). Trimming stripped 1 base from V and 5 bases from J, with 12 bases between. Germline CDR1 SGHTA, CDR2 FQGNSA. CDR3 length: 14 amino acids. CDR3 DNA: TGTGCCAGCAGCTTAGAACGGGGTTCCCACGAGCAGTACTTC. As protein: CASSLERGSHEQYF.

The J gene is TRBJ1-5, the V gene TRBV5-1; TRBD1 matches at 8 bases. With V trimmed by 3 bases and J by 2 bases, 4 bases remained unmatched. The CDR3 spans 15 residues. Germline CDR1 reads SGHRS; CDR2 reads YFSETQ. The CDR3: CASSSGGQGNQPQHF. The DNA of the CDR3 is TGCGCCAGCAGCTCTGGGGGACAGGGCAATCAGCCCCAGCATTTT.

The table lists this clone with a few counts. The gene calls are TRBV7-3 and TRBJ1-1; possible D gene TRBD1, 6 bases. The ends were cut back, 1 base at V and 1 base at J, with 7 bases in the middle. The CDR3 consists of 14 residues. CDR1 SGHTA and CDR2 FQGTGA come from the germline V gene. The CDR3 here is CASSLMGQNTEAFF. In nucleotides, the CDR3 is TGTGCCAGCAGCTTAATGGGACAGAACACTGAAGCTTTCTTT.

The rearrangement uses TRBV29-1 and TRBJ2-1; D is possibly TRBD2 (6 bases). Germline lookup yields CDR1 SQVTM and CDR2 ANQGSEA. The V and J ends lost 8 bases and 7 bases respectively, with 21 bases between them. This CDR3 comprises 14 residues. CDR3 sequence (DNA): TGCAGCTCTGGAGGGAGTAGAAGGATGAATGAGCAGTTCTTC. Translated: CSSGGSRRMNEQFF.

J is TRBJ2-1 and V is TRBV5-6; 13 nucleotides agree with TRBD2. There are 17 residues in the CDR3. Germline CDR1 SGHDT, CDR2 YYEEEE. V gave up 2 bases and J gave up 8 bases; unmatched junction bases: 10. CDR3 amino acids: CASSFGTSGTKRDEQFF. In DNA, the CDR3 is TGTGCCAGCAGCTTCGGGACTAGCGGGACAAAGAGGGATGAGCAGTTCTTC.

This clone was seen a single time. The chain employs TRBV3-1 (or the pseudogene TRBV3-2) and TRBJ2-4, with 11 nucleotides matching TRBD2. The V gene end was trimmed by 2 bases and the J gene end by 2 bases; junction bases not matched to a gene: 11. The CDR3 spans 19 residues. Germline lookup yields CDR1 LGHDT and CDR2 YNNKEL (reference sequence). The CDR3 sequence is CASSQLISGREKSKNIQYF. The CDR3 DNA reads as TGTGCCAGCAGCCAATTAATTAGCGGGAGGGAGAAATCCAAAAACATTCAGTACTTC.

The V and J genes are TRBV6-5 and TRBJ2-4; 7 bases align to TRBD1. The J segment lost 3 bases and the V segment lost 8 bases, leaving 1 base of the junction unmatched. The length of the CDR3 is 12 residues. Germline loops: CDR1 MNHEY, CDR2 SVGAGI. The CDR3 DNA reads TGTGCCAGCGGACAGGTCAAAAACATTCAGTACTTC. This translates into CASGQVKNIQYF.

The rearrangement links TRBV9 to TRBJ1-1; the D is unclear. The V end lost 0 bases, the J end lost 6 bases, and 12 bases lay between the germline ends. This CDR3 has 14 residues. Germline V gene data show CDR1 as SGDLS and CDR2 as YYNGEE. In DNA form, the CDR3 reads TGTGCCAGCAGCGTAGGTCCCGATCGGGCTGAAGCTTTCTTT. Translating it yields CASSVGPDRAEAFF.

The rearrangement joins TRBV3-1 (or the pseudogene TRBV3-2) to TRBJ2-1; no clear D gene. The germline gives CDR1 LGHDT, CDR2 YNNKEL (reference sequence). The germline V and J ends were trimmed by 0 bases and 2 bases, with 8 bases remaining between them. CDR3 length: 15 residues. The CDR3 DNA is TGTGCCAGCAGCCAAGATACGGTTCCCTACAATGAGCAGTTCTTC. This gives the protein CASSQDTVPYNEQFF.

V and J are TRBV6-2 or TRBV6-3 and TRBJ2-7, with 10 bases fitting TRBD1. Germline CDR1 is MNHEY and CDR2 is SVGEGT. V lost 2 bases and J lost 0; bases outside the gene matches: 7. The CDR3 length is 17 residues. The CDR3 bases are TGTGCCAGCAGTTACGACCCCGGGACAGGGGTCTCCTACGAGCAGTACTTC. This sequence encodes CASSYDPGTGVSYEQYF.

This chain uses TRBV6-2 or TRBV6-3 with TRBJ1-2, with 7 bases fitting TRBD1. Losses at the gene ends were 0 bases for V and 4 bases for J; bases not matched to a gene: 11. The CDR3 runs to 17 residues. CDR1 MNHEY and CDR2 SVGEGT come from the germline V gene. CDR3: CASSYSNRGLRRYGYTF. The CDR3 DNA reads TGTGCCAGCAGTTACTCGAATAGGGGGCTGCGTCGCTATGGCTACACCTTC.

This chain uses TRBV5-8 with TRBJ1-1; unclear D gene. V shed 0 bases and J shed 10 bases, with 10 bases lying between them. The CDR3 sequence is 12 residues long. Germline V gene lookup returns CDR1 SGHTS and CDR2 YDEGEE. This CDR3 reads CASSLGGYGAFF. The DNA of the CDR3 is TGTGCCAGCAGCTTGGGAGGGTACGGAGCTTTCTTT.

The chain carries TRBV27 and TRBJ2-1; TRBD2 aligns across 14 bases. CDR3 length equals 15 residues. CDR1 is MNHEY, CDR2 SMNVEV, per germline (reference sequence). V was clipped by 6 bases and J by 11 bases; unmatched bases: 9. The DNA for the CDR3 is TGTGCCAGCAGGCCAGGGACTAGCGGGAGCACTCAGCAGTTCTTC. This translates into CASRPGTSGSTQQFF.

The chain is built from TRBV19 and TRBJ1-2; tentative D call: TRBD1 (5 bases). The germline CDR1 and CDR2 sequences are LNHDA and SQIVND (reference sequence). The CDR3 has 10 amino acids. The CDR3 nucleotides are TGTGTCTCAGGACAATATGGCTACACCTTC. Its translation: CVSGQYGYTF.

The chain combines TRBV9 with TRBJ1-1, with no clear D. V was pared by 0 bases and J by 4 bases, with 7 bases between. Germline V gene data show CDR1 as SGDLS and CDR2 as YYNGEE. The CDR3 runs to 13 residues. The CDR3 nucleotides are TGTGCCAGCAGCGTAGAAAGACTCACTGAAGCTTTCTTT. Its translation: CASSVERLTEAFF.